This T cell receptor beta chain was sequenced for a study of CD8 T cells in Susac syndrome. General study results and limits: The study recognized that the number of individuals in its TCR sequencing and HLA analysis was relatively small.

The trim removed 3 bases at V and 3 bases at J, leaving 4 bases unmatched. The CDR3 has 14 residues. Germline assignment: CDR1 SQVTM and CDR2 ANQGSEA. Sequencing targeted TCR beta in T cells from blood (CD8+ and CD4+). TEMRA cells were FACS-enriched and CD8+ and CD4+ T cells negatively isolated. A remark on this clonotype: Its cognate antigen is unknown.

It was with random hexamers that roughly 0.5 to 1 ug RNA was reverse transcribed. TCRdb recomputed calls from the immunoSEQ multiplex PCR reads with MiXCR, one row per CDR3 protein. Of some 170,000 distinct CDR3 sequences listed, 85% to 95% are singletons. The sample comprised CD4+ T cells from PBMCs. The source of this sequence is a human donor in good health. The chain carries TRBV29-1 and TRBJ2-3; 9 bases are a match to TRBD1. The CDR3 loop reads CSVDLDRGTDTQYF. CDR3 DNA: TGCAGCGTTGATTTGGACAGGGGAACAGATACGCAGTATTTT.